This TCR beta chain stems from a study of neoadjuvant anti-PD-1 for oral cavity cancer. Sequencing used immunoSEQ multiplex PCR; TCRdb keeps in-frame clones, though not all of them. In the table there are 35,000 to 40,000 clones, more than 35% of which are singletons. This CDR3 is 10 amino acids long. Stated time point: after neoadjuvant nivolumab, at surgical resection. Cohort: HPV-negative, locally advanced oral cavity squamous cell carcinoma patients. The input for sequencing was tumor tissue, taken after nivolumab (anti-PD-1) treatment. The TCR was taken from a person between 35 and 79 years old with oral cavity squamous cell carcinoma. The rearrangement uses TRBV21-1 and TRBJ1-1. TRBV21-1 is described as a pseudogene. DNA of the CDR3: TGTGCCAGCAGGCGCCTACAAGCTTTCTTT. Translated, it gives CASRRLQAFF.